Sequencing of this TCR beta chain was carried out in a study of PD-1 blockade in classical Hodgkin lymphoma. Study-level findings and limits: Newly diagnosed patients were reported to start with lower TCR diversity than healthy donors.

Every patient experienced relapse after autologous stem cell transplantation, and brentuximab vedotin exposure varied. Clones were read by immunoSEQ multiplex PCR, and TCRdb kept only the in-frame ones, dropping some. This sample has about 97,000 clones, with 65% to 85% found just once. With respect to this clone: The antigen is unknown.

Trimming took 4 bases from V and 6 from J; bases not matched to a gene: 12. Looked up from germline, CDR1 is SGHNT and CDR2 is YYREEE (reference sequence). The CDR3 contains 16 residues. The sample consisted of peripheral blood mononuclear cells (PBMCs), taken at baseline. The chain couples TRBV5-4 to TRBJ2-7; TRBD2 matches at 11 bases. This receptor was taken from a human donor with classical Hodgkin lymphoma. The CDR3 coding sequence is TGTGCCAGCAGCAGGAGGGGGGGACTAGCGGAGAGCGAGCAGTACTTC. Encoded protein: CASSRRGGLAESEQYF.